This is a list of T cell receptor beta chains from one sample in a study of T cells in Graves' hyperthyroidism and ophthalmopathy. TCRdb ran MiXCR on the multiplex PCR reads and lists one entry per CDR3 protein. The sample includes hundreds of thousands of distinct CDR3 sequences, about 14% of them seen just once. Sequenced material: blood. The receptors originated from a woman under 40 with Graves' hyperthyroidism that later progressed to Graves' ophthalmopathy. CDR3s include the opening cysteine and the closing phenylalanine or tryptophan. The order of the fields is D gene, clone size, V gene, J gene, CDR3 DNA, CDR3 protein. A D gene is named only where the DNA matches it firmly. Clone size appears in some rows only: once, few, many, or a class for an expanded clone.

d_call: TRBD1; clone_size: few; v_call: TRBV5-1; j_call: TRBJ1-2; cdr3_nt: TGCGCCAGCAGACAAACGGGACAGGGCCTGGATGGCTACACCTTC; cdr3_aa: CASRQTGQGLDGYTF
d_call: NA; clone_size: many; v_call: TRBV30; j_call: TRBJ2-1; cdr3_nt: TGTGCCTGGGACAGCTACAATGAGCAGTTCTTC; cdr3_aa: CAWDSYNEQFF
d_call: NA; clone_size: many; v_call: TRBV25-1; j_call: TRBJ1-2; cdr3_nt: TGTGCCAGCAGTGAAGGGGGCGAGGACTATGGCTACACCTTC; cdr3_aa: CASSEGGEDYGYTF
d_call: NA; clone_size: NA; v_call: TRBV19; j_call: TRBJ2-1; cdr3_nt: TGTGCCAGTAGTATATTTCAATTAGCAAACAATGAGCAGTTCTTC; cdr3_aa: CASSIFQLANNEQFF
d_call: TRBD2; clone_size: many; v_call: TRBV7-2; j_call: TRBJ2-1; cdr3_nt: TGTGCCAGCAGCGCCCAACTAGCGGGAGGCCGACATGAGCAGTTCTTC; cdr3_aa: CASSAQLAGGRHEQFF
d_call: NA; clone_size: many; v_call: TRBV29-1; j_call: TRBJ1-5; cdr3_nt: TGCAGCGTTGAAGAGAATAGCAATCAGCCCCAGCATTTT; cdr3_aa: CSVEENSNQPQHF
d_call: TRBD2; clone_size: NA; v_call: TRBV27; j_call: TRBJ2-7; cdr3_nt: TGTGCCAGCAGTTCCACTCCCCTAGCGGGAGGGTCCCTCTACGAGCAGTACTTC; cdr3_aa: CASSSTPLAGGSLYEQYF
d_call: NA; clone_size: many; v_call: TRBV6-5; j_call: TRBJ1-1; cdr3_nt: TGTGCCAGCAGTTACTCGGCAGGGTTGGGTGTGAACACTGAAGCTTTCTTT; cdr3_aa: CASSYSAGLGVNTEAFF
d_call: NA; clone_size: many; v_call: TRBV18; j_call: TRBJ1-1; cdr3_nt: TGTGCCAGCTCACCACTTCAGAGTAACACTGAAGCTTTCTTT; cdr3_aa: CASSPLQSNTEAFF
d_call: TRBD1; clone_size: few; v_call: TRBV19; j_call: TRBJ2-1; cdr3_nt: TGTGCCAGTAAAGGGACAGGGTCCTACAATGAGCAGTTCTTC; cdr3_aa: CASKGTGSYNEQFF
d_call: NA; clone_size: few; v_call: TRBV6-1; j_call: TRBJ1-4; cdr3_nt: TGTGCCAGCAGTGAAATGGGACACCTTGGAGAACTGTTTTTT; cdr3_aa: CASSEMGHLGELFF
d_call: TRBD2; clone_size: NA; v_call: TRBV7-2; j_call: TRBJ2-1; cdr3_nt: TGTGCCAGCAACCGGGGGGGGAACAATGAGCAGTTCTTC; cdr3_aa: CASNRGGNNEQFF
d_call: NA; clone_size: many; v_call: TRBV7-2; j_call: TRBJ1-5; cdr3_nt: TGTGCCAGCAGCTTAGGGCCGGGGGGCTTCTATCAGCCCCAGCATTTT; cdr3_aa: CASSLGPGGFYQPQHF
d_call: TRBD2; clone_size: few; v_call: TRBV4-2; j_call: TRBJ2-1; cdr3_nt: TGTGCCAGCAGCCAAGCGGGAGGGGCATACAATGAGCAGTTCTTC; cdr3_aa: CASSQAGGAYNEQFF
d_call: NA; clone_size: many; v_call: TRBV11-2; j_call: TRBJ2-5; cdr3_nt: TGTGCCAGCAGCTTAGGGCAGGGTTCCCAAGAGACCCAGTACTTC; cdr3_aa: CASSLGQGSQETQYF
d_call: NA; clone_size: once; v_call: TRBV24-1; j_call: TRBJ2-3; cdr3_nt: TGTGCCACCAGTGATTTGAAGGGGAGGGGGCGAGATACGCAGTATTTT; cdr3_aa: CATSDLKGRGRDTQYF
d_call: NA; clone_size: many; v_call: TRBV28; j_call: TRBJ2-1; cdr3_nt: TGTGCCAGCAGCTTGGTTGGTGAGCAGTTCTTC; cdr3_aa: CASSLVGEQFF
d_call: NA; clone_size: many; v_call: TRBV2; j_call: TRBJ2-4; cdr3_nt: TGTGCCAGCAGTGATGAAGGGATTAACATTCAGTACTTC; cdr3_aa: CASSDEGINIQYF
d_call: NA; clone_size: many; v_call: TRBV3-1; j_call: TRBJ2-1; cdr3_nt: TGTGCCAGCAGCCACGGGCGGGGCGAGCAGTTCTTC; cdr3_aa: CASSHGRGEQFF
d_call: TRBD2; clone_size: NA; v_call: TRBV20-1; j_call: TRBJ2-2; cdr3_nt: TGCAGTGCTGGCCTCCGGGAGGTGAGCACCGGGGAGCTGTTTTTT; cdr3_aa: CSAGLREVSTGELFF
d_call: NA; clone_size: many; v_call: TRBV6-2/TRBV6-3; j_call: TRBJ2-3; cdr3_nt: TGTGCCAGCAGTCCCCAGCTTAGCACAGATACGCAGTATTTT; cdr3_aa: CASSPQLSTDTQYF
d_call: NA; clone_size: many; v_call: TRBV27; j_call: TRBJ1-6; cdr3_nt: TGTGCCAGCAGCCCTAGGGAGAGTTCGAGGCCCCTCCACTTT; cdr3_aa: CASSPRESSRPLHF
d_call: NA; clone_size: many; v_call: TRBV29-1; j_call: TRBJ2-7; cdr3_nt: TGCAGCGTTGAATGGAGCTCCTACGAGCAGTACTTC; cdr3_aa: CSVEWSSYEQYF
d_call: NA; clone_size: many; v_call: TRBV11-2; j_call: TRBJ2-7; cdr3_nt: TGTGCCAGCAGCTTCGGCGCAACACCTTCCTACGAGCAGTACTTC; cdr3_aa: CASSFGATPSYEQYF
d_call: TRBD1; clone_size: many; v_call: TRBV20-1; j_call: TRBJ1-1; cdr3_nt: TGCAGTGCTAGCCCCCTCGAGACAGGGCAAGCTTTCTTT; cdr3_aa: CSASPLETGQAFF
d_call: NA; clone_size: NA; v_call: TRBV3-1; j_call: TRBJ1-1; cdr3_nt: TGTGCCAGCAGCCAAGGAAAGAACATTCCAACTTTCTTT; cdr3_aa: CASSQGKNIPTFF
d_call: TRBD2; clone_size: many; v_call: TRBV20-1; j_call: TRBJ2-1; cdr3_nt: TGCAGTGCTAGAGATCAGGGAGCGGGGTCCTACAATGAGCAGTTCTTC; cdr3_aa: CSARDQGAGSYNEQFF
d_call: NA; clone_size: NA; v_call: TRBV6-5; j_call: TRBJ2-2; cdr3_nt: TGTGCCAGCAGTTACTCCAACCTCGGGCCAGCCGGGGAGCTGTTTTTT; cdr3_aa: CASSYSNLGPAGELFF
d_call: NA; clone_size: NA; v_call: TRBV16; j_call: TRBJ1-2; cdr3_nt: TGTGCCAGCAGCCAACATGGCTACACCTTC; cdr3_aa: CASSQHGYTF
d_call: NA; clone_size: few; v_call: TRBV28; j_call: TRBJ1-5; cdr3_nt: TGTGCCAGCAGCGCAGGGTATCAGCCCCAGCATTTT; cdr3_aa: CASSAGYQPQHF
d_call: NA; clone_size: few; v_call: TRBV5-1; j_call: TRBJ2-5; cdr3_nt: TGCGCCAGCAGCTCCGGGACTCAATCGGCTGAGACCCAGTACTTC; cdr3_aa: CASSSGTQSAETQYF
d_call: NA; clone_size: many; v_call: TRBV29-1; j_call: TRBJ2-7; cdr3_nt: TGCAGCGTGCGTGGGGGGGCACGAAGCGAGCAGTACTTC; cdr3_aa: CSVRGGARSEQYF
d_call: NA; clone_size: many; v_call: TRBV7-2; j_call: TRBJ2-2; cdr3_nt: TGTGCCAGCAGCCTAGAGGGAGGGGGAACCGGGGAGCTGTTTTTT; cdr3_aa: CASSLEGGGTGELFF
d_call: NA; clone_size: many; v_call: TRBV28; j_call: TRBJ2-5; cdr3_nt: TGTGCCAGCAGTTTAGACTCGGAGACCCAGTACTTC; cdr3_aa: CASSLDSETQYF
d_call: NA; clone_size: many; v_call: TRBV2; j_call: TRBJ2-5; cdr3_nt: TGTGCCAGCAGTGAAGTCTCCAACGGCCAAGAGACCCAGTACTTC; cdr3_aa: CASSEVSNGQETQYF
d_call: TRBD2; clone_size: NA; v_call: TRBV28; j_call: TRBJ2-3; cdr3_nt: TGTGCCAGCAGTTTATGGATGGGACTAGCGGACCCAGATACGCAGTATTTT; cdr3_aa: CASSLWMGLADPDTQYF
d_call: NA; clone_size: NA; v_call: TRBV4-3; j_call: TRBJ1-4; cdr3_nt: TGCGCCAGCAGCCAAGAGCTAGCCCTGGATAGGATCCATGAAAAACTGTTTTTT; cdr3_aa: CASSQELALDRIHEKLFF
d_call: NA; clone_size: NA; v_call: TRBV12-3/TRBV12-4; j_call: TRBJ1-2; cdr3_nt: TGTGCCATCAGTGAGTTGACTGGCTACACCTTC; cdr3_aa: CAISELTGYTF
d_call: TRBD1; clone_size: NA; v_call: TRBV6-2/TRBV6-3; j_call: TRBJ1-4; cdr3_nt: TGTGCCAGCACCCCCGGACAGGGAAAACTGTTTTTT; cdr3_aa: CASTPGQGKLFF
d_call: NA; clone_size: many; v_call: TRBV10-3; j_call: TRBJ2-1; cdr3_nt: TGTGCCATCAGTGATCTGCAAGGACATGAGCAGTTCTTC; cdr3_aa: CAISDLQGHEQFF
d_call: NA; clone_size: many; v_call: TRBV6-1; j_call: TRBJ1-3; cdr3_nt: TGTGCCAGCAGTGAAGAGGGAAACACCATATATTTT; cdr3_aa: CASSEEGNTIYF
d_call: NA; clone_size: many; v_call: TRBV27; j_call: TRBJ1-2; cdr3_nt: TGTGCCAGCAGGGAAGGGAGGGATGGCTACACCTTC; cdr3_aa: CASREGRDGYTF
d_call: NA; clone_size: many; v_call: TRBV19; j_call: TRBJ1-5; cdr3_nt: TGTGCCAGTACCCCTCTGGGGGTTCAGCCCCAGCATTTT; cdr3_aa: CASTPLGVQPQHF
d_call: TRBD2; clone_size: many; v_call: TRBV19; j_call: TRBJ2-3; cdr3_nt: TGTGCCAGTAGTCCCCGGACTAGCGGTTACACAGATACGCAGTATTTT; cdr3_aa: CASSPRTSGYTDTQYF